Listed below are T cell receptor beta chains from one sample, sequenced in a study of blood T cell repertoires in COVID-19. Generated by immunoSEQ multiplex PCR, the TCRdb table keeps only in-frame clones and is missing some. Of about 140,000 clones detected, roughly 84% appear once; the ten largest clones hold 4.5% to 6%. Specimen: PBMCs or T cells enriched from blood (not recorded which). The receptors were sampled from a man in his forties with acute COVID-19. CDR3s include the opening cysteine and the closing phenylalanine or tryptophan. A D gene is named only where the DNA matches it firmly. The listing skips clone size in some rows; elsewhere it reads once, few, many or a size class.

v_gene: TRBV7-6
j_gene: TRBJ2-1
abundance: NA
d_gene: TRBD2
CDR3nt: TGTGCCAGCAGCTTAGGGGGCGGGACTAGCTCCTACAATGAGCAGTTCTTC
CDR3aa: CASSLGGGTSSYNEQFF

v_gene: TRBV24-1
j_gene: TRBJ1-2
abundance: NA
d_gene: NA
CDR3nt: TGTGCCACCAGTGAGAGCCAGGGGTGGGGTGGCTACACCTTC
CDR3aa: CATSESQGWGGYTF

v_gene: TRBV5-4
j_gene: TRBJ2-1
abundance: once
d_gene: TRBD2
CDR3nt: TGTGCCAGCAGCTTAGCGGGAGGAAAGGTTGAGCAGTTCTTC
CDR3aa: CASSLAGGKVEQFF

v_gene: TRBV7-9
j_gene: TRBJ2-7
abundance: NA
d_gene: NA
CDR3nt: TGTGCCAGCAGCCCCCACACCTACGAGCAGTACTTC
CDR3aa: CASSPHTYEQYF

v_gene: TRBV2
j_gene: TRBJ1-3
abundance: NA
d_gene: NA
CDR3nt: TGTGCCAGCGCATCGACGGGCTCTGGAAACACCATATATTTT
CDR3aa: CASASTGSGNTIYF

v_gene: TRBV5-5
j_gene: TRBJ2-1
abundance: NA
d_gene: TRBD2
CDR3nt: TGTGCCAGCAGCCGAGGGGCGGGAGCAAGGAATGAGCAGTTCTTC
CDR3aa: CASSRGAGARNEQFF

v_gene: TRBV3-1/TRBV3-2
j_gene: TRBJ2-5
abundance: NA
d_gene: NA
CDR3nt: TGTGCCAGCAGCCCTGACTTGACGGGAGCTTCGACCCAGTACTTC
CDR3aa: CASSPDLTGASTQYF

v_gene: TRBV6-5
j_gene: TRBJ2-1
abundance: NA
d_gene: NA
CDR3nt: TGTGCCAGCAGGAACCCGAGCTCCTACAATGAGCAGTTCTTC
CDR3aa: CASRNPSSYNEQFF

v_gene: TRBV5-1
j_gene: TRBJ1-6
abundance: NA
d_gene: NA
CDR3nt: TGCGCCAGCAGCTCAGACCATGCAAGGAGGGATTCACCCCTCCACTTT
CDR3aa: CASSSDHARRDSPLHF

v_gene: TRBV11-2
j_gene: TRBJ1-2
abundance: NA
d_gene: NA
CDR3nt: TGTGCCAGCAGCAAAGACAGGTTAGATGGCTACACCTTC
CDR3aa: CASSKDRLDGYTF

v_gene: TRBV6-5
j_gene: TRBJ2-7
abundance: NA
d_gene: NA
CDR3nt: TGTGCCAGCACTCCCCCCGGGGGGCTGAGGTACGAGCAGTACTTC
CDR3aa: CASTPPGGLRYEQYF

v_gene: TRBV4-1
j_gene: TRBJ2-7
abundance: NA
d_gene: TRBD1
CDR3nt: TGCGCCAGCAGCCCACCGGGACAGGGGGCTTACGAGCAGTACTTC
CDR3aa: CASSPPGQGAYEQYF

v_gene: TRBV25-1
j_gene: TRBJ1-1
abundance: NA
d_gene: TRBD1
CDR3nt: TGTGCCAGCAGTGAATACGGGACAGGTAGTTTGGTAACTGAAGCTTTCTTT
CDR3aa: CASSEYGTGSLVTEAFF

v_gene: TRBV11-3
j_gene: TRBJ2-1
abundance: NA
d_gene: NA
CDR3nt: TGTGCCAGCAGCTTAGATATGGGAGGGCAGTTCTTC
CDR3aa: CASSLDMGGQFF

v_gene: TRBV28
j_gene: TRBJ2-5
abundance: NA
d_gene: TRBD2
CDR3nt: TGTGCCAGCAGTTTAATAGCGGGGACGGAGACCCAGTACTTC
CDR3aa: CASSLIAGTETQYF

v_gene: TRBV7-2
j_gene: TRBJ1-5
abundance: NA
d_gene: NA
CDR3nt: TGTGCCAGCAGCCCTGACAGTCCTCTCAATCAGCCCCAGCATTTT
CDR3aa: CASSPDSPLNQPQHF

v_gene: TRBV12-3/TRBV12-4
j_gene: TRBJ2-2
abundance: NA
d_gene: NA
CDR3nt: TGTGCCTGGAGGACGAGGAACACCGGGGAGCTGTTTTTT
CDR3aa: CAWRTRNTGELFF

v_gene: TRBV11-2
j_gene: TRBJ2-3
abundance: NA
d_gene: NA
CDR3nt: TGTGCCAGCAGCTTAGGAGGGATTAGCACAGATACGCAGTATTTT
CDR3aa: CASSLGGISTDTQYF

v_gene: TRBV6-5
j_gene: TRBJ2-7
abundance: NA
d_gene: TRBD1
CDR3nt: TGTGCCAGCAGGGTGGACAGGGGGACCTACGAGCAGTACTTC
CDR3aa: CASRVDRGTYEQYF

v_gene: TRBV18
j_gene: TRBJ2-2
abundance: NA
d_gene: TRBD2
CDR3nt: TGTGCCAGCTCACCGCAGACTAGCGGGAGTATCGACACCGGGGAGCTGTTTTTT
CDR3aa: CASSPQTSGSIDTGELFF

v_gene: TRBV6-5
j_gene: TRBJ1-6
abundance: NA
d_gene: NA
CDR3nt: TGTGCCAGCCGACGCGGCACCACCGATAATTCACCCCTCCACTTT
CDR3aa: CASRRGTTDNSPLHF

v_gene: TRBV3-1/TRBV3-2
j_gene: TRBJ2-1
abundance: NA
d_gene: NA
CDR3nt: TGTGCCAGCAGCCAAGCGTCGGTAGCCTACAATGAGCAGTTCTTC
CDR3aa: CASSQASVAYNEQFF

v_gene: TRBV7-2
j_gene: TRBJ1-5
abundance: NA
d_gene: NA
CDR3nt: TGTGCCAGCAGCCCGGGGGGCAGTGCTCAGCCCCAGCATTTT
CDR3aa: CASSPGGSAQPQHF

v_gene: TRBV6-2/TRBV6-3
j_gene: TRBJ2-7
abundance: NA
d_gene: TRBD2
CDR3nt: TGTGCCAGCAGTCGCGGGGGGAACTACGAGCAGTACTTC
CDR3aa: CASSRGGNYEQYF

v_gene: TRBV7-9
j_gene: TRBJ2-7
abundance: NA
d_gene: TRBD1
CDR3nt: TGTGCCAGCAGCTTAACAGGGGTCACGTACGAGCAGTACTTC
CDR3aa: CASSLTGVTYEQYF

v_gene: TRBV5-1
j_gene: TRBJ2-5
abundance: NA
d_gene: NA
CDR3nt: TGCGCCAGCAGCTTGGGGGGGGAAGAGACCCAGTACTTC
CDR3aa: CASSLGGEETQYF

v_gene: TRBV7-2
j_gene: TRBJ1-5
abundance: NA
d_gene: NA
CDR3nt: TGTGCCAGCAGCCGTCCTGGGGAGGGCAATCAGCCCCAGCATTTT
CDR3aa: CASSRPGEGNQPQHF

v_gene: TRBV30
j_gene: TRBJ2-1
abundance: NA
d_gene: NA
CDR3nt: TGTGGCCTGGAGAGCGGTCTAGCGTCCTCCAATGAGCAGTTCTTC
CDR3aa: CGLESGLASSNEQFF

v_gene: TRBV5-1
j_gene: TRBJ1-1
abundance: once
d_gene: TRBD1
CDR3nt: TGCGCCAGCAGCAAATCCCCGGGACAGAGTTTGAACACTGAAGCTTTCTTT
CDR3aa: CASSKSPGQSLNTEAFF

v_gene: TRBV6-5
j_gene: TRBJ2-1
abundance: NA
d_gene: NA
CDR3nt: TGTGCCAGCCGACGTTATGGAGATGAGCAGTTCTTC
CDR3aa: CASRRYGDEQFF

v_gene: TRBV3-1/TRBV3-2
j_gene: TRBJ2-7
abundance: once
d_gene: NA
CDR3nt: TGTGCCAGCAGCCAATCCAACGAGCAGTACTTC
CDR3aa: CASSQSNEQYF

v_gene: TRBV9
j_gene: TRBJ2-1
abundance: NA
d_gene: NA
CDR3nt: TGTGCCAGCAGCGCTATAGGGGGCGGGACGTACAATGAGCAGTTCTTC
CDR3aa: CASSAIGGGTYNEQFF

v_gene: TRBV30
j_gene: TRBJ1-2
abundance: NA
d_gene: TRBD1
CDR3nt: TGTGCCTGGAGTTCGACAGGGGCGGACGGCTACACCTTC
CDR3aa: CAWSSTGADGYTF

v_gene: TRBV30
j_gene: TRBJ2-2
abundance: few
d_gene: NA
CDR3nt: TGTGCTGCCGCTGCTAGCGTCTTCGGGGAGCTGTTTTTT
CDR3aa: CAAAASVFGELFF

v_gene: TRBV2
j_gene: TRBJ2-3
abundance: NA
d_gene: TRBD2
CDR3nt: TGTGCCAGCACCTTACTAGCGGTAAACACAGATACGCAGTATTTT
CDR3aa: CASTLLAVNTDTQYF

v_gene: TRBV7-9
j_gene: TRBJ2-7
abundance: NA
d_gene: TRBD1
CDR3nt: TGTGCCAGCAGCTCGCTGGGACAGCTCCTCTCCTACGAGCAGTACTTC
CDR3aa: CASSSLGQLLSYEQYF

v_gene: TRBV3-1/TRBV3-2
j_gene: TRBJ2-6
abundance: NA
d_gene: TRBD1
CDR3nt: TGTGCCAGCAGCTTGGGACCGGGACAGGACTCTGGGGCCAACGTCCTGACTTTC
CDR3aa: CASSLGPGQDSGANVLTF

v_gene: TRBV19
j_gene: TRBJ1-5
abundance: NA
d_gene: TRBD1
CDR3nt: TGTGCCACTATTGGAACCGGGACAGGGACATATCAGCCCCAGCATTTT
CDR3aa: CATIGTGTGTYQPQHF

v_gene: TRBV5-1
j_gene: TRBJ1-5
abundance: NA
d_gene: TRBD1
CDR3nt: TGCGCCAGCAGCCCCGGACAGGGAGAACGGCCCCAGCATTTT
CDR3aa: CASSPGQGERPQHF

v_gene: TRBV18
j_gene: TRBJ1-2
abundance: NA
d_gene: NA
CDR3nt: TGTGCCAGCTCACCCGTGACAGCGAGCTATGGCTACACCTTC
CDR3aa: CASSPVTASYGYTF